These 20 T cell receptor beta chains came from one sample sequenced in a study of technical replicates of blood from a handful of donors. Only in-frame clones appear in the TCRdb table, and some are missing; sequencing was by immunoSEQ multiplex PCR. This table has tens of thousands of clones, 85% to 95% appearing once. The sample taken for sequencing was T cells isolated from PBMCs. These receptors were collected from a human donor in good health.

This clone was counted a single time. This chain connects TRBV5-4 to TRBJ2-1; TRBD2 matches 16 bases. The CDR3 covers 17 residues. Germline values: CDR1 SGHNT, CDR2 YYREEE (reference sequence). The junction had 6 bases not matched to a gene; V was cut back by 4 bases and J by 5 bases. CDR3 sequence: CASSPGLAGGPNNEQFF. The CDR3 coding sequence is TGTGCCAGCAGCCCGGGACTAGCGGGGGGGCCGAACAATGAGCAGTTCTTC.

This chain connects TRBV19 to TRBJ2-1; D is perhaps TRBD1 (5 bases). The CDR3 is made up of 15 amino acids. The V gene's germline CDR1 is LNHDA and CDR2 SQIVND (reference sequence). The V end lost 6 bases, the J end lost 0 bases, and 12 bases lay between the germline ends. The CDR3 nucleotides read TGTGCCAGTAGCACCCTCGACAGCTCCTACAATGAGCAGTTCTTC. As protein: CASSTLDSSYNEQFF.

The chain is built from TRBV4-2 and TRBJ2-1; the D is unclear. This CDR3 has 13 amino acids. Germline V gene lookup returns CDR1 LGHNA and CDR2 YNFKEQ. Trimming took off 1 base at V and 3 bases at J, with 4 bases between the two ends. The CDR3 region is CASSQVLYNEQFF. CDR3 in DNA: TGTGCCAGCAGCCAAGTTCTCTACAATGAGCAGTTCTTC.

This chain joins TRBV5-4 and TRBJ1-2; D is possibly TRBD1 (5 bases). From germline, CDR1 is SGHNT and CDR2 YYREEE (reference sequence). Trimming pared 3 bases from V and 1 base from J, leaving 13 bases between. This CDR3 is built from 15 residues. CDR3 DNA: TGTGCCAGCAGCTCCTTTGCGGGGGTTAACTATGGCTACACCTTC. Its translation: CASSSFAGVNYGYTF.

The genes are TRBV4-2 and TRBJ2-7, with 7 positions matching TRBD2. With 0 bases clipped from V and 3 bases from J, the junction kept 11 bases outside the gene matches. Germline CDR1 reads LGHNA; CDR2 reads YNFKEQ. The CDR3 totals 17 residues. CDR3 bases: TGTGCCAGCAGCCAAGAGGGCCTCCGGGCGGGAGTCTACGAGCAGTACTTC. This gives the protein CASSQEGLRAGVYEQYF.

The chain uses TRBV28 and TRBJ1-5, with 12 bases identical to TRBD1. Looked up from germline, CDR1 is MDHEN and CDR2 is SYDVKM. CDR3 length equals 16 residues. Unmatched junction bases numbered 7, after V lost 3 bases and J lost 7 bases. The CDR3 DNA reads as TGTGCCAGCAGTTTCCCTGGGACAGGGGGCAGGCAGCCCCAGCATTTT. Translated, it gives CASSFPGTGGRQPQHF.

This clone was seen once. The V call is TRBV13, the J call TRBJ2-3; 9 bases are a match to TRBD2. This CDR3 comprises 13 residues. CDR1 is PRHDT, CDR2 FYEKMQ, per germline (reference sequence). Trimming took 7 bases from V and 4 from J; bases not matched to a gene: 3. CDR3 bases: TGTGCCAGCATCCTAGCGGGATCAGATACGCAGTATTTT. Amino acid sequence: CASILAGSDTQYF.

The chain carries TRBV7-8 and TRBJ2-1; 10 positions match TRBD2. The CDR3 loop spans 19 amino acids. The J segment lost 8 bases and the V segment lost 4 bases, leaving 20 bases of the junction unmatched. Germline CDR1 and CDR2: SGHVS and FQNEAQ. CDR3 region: CASSSPYSFGIAGGHEQFF. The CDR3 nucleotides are TGTGCCAGCAGCTCACCATATTCTTTTGGGATAGCGGGGGGCCATGAGCAGTTCTTC.

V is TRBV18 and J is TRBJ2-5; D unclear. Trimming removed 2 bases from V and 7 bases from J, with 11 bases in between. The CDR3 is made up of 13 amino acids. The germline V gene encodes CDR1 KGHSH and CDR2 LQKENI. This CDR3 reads CASSPEDLGTQYF. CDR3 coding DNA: TGTGCCAGCTCACCAGAGGATCTGGGGACCCAGTACTTC. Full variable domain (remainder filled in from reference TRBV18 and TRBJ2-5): NAGVMQNPRHLVRRRGQEARLRCSPMKGHSHVYWYRQLPEEGLKFMVYLQKENIIDESGMPKERFSAEFPKEGPSILRIQQVVRGDSAAYFCASSPEDLGTQYFGPGTRLLVL.

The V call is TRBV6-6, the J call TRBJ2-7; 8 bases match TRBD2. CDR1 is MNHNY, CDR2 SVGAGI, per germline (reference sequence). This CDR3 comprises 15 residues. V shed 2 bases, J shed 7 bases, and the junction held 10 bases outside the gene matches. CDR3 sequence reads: CASSYAGGSSGEQYF. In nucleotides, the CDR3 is TGTGCCAGCAGTTACGCGGGAGGCTCCTCGGGGGAGCAGTACTTC.

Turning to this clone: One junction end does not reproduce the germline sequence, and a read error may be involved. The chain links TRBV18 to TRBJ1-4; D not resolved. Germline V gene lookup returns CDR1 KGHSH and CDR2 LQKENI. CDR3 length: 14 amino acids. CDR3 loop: CASSPPQAKEKLFF. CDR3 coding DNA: TGTGCCAGCTCACCACCGCAGGCTAAGGAAAAACTGTTTTTT.

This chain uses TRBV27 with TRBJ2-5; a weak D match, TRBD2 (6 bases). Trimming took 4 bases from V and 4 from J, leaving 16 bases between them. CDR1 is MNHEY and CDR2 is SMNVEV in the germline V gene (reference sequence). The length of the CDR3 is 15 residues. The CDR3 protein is CASSSLVGGGETQYF. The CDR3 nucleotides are TGTGCCAGCAGTTCCCTTGTGGGAGGAGGAGAGACCCAGTACTTC.

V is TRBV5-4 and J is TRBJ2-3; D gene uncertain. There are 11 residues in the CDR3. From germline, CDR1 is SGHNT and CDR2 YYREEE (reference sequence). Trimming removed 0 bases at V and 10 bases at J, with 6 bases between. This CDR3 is CASSLAFAQYF. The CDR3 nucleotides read TGTGCCAGCAGCTTGGCGTTTGCGCAGTATTTT.

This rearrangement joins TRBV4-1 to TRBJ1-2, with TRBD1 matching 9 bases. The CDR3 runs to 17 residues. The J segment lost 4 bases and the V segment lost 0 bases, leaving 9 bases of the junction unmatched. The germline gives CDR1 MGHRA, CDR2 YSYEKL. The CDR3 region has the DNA TGCGCCAGCAGCCAAGAGGGACAGGGAGGGTCCTTCTATGGCTACACCTTC. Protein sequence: CASSQEGQGGSFYGYTF.

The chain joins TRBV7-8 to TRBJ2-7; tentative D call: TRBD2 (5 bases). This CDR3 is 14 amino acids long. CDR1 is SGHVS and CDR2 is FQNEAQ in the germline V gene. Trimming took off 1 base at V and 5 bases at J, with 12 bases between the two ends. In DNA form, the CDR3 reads TGTGCCAGCAGCTTAGACCCCGGACTTCACGAGCAGTACTTC. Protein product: CASSLDPGLHEQYF.

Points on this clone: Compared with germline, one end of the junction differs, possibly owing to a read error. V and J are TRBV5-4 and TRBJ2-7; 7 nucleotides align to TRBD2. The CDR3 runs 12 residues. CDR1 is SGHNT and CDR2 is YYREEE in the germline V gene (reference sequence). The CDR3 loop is CASSLDGSGSFF. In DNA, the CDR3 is TGTGCCAGCAGCTTGGATGGTAGCGGGTCTTTCTTC.

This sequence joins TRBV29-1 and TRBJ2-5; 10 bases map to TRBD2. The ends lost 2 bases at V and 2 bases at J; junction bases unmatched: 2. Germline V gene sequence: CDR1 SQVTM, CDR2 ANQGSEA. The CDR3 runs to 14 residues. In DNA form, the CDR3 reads TGCAGCGTTGAACAACTAGCGGGGCAAGAGACCCAGTACTTC. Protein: CSVEQLAGQETQYF. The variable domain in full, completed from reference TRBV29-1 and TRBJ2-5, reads SAVISQKPSRDICQRGTSLTIQCQVDSQVTMMFWYRQQPGQSLTLIATANQGSEATYESGFVIDKFPISRPNLTFSTLTVSNMSPEDSSIYLCSVEQLAGQETQYFGPGTRLLVL.

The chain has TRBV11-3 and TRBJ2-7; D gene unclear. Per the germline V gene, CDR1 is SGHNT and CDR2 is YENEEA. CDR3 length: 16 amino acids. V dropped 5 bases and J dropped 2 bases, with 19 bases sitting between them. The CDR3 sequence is CASSPRPVSQAYEQYF. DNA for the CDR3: TGTGCCAGCAGCCCCCGTCCCGTGTCCCAGGCCTACGAGCAGTACTTC.

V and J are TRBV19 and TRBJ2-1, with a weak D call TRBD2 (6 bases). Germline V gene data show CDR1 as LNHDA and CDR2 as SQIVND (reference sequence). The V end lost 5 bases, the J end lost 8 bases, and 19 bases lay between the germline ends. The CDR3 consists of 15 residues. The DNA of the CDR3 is TGTGCCAGTAGTCTCCCTCGGGAGCTTGATCATGAGCAGTTCTTC. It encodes CASSLPRELDHEQFF.

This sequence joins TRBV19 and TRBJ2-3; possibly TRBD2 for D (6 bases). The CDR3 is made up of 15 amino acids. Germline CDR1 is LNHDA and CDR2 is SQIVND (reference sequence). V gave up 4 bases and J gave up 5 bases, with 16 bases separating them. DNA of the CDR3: TGTGCCAGTAGTAAATGGCGGGGCCCCGGAGATACGCAGTATTTT. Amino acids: CASSKWRGPGDTQYF.